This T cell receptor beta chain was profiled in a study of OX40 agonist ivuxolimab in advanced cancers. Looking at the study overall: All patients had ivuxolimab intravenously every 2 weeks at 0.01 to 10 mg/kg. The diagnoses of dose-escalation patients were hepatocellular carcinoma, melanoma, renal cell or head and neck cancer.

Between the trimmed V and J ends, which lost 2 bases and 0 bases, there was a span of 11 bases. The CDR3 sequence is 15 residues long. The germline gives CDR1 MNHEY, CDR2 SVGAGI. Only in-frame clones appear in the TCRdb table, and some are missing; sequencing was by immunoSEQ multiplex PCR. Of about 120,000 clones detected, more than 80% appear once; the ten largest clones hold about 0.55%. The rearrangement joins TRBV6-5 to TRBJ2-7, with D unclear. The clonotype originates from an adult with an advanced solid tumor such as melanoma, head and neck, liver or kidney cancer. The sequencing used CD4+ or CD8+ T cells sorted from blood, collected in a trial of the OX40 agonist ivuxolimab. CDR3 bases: TGTGCCAGCAGTTACGTTGTTAAGATCTCCTACGAGCAGTACTTC. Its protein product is CASSYVVKISYEQYF.